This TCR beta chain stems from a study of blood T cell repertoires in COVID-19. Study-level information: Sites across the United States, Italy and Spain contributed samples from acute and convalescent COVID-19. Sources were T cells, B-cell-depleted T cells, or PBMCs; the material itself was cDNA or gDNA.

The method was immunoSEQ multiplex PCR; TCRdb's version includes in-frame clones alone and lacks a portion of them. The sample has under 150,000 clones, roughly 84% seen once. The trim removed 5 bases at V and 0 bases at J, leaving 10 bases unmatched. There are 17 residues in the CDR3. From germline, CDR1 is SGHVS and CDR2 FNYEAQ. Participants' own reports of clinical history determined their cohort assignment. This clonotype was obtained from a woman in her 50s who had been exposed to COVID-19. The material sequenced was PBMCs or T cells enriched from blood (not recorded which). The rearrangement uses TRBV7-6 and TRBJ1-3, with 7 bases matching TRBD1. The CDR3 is CASSLLTGANSGNTIYF. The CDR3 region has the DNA TGTGCCAGCAGCCTCCTCACAGGGGCAAACTCTGGAAACACCATATATTTT.